The 30 T cell receptor beta chains given below trace back to one sample, sequenced in a study of T cell responses to AZD1222 COVID-19 vaccine. The data were produced by immunoSEQ multiplex PCR, yet TCRdb's version contains in-frame clones alone and is incomplete. The sample lists about 140,000 clones, approximately 86% seen once, with around 3.6% in the top ten. Sample: peripheral blood, taken on day 0 of AZD1222 vaccination. The source is an adult in good health.

The rearrangement uses TRBV5-4 and TRBJ1-1, with 7 positions matching TRBD1. CDR1 SGHNT and CDR2 YYREEE come from the germline V gene (reference sequence). This CDR3 spans 14 amino acids. Trimming cost V 4 bases and J 5 bases; bases outside gene matches: 8. CDR3 in amino acids: CASSLEGQKTEAFF. The CDR3, as DNA: TGTGCCAGCAGCCTCGAGGGACAGAAGACTGAAGCTTTCTTT.

The chain combines TRBV19 with TRBJ1-5; D might be TRBD1 (6 bases). This CDR3 comprises 15 residues. Germline CDR1 LNHDA, CDR2 SQIVND (reference sequence). Trimming pared 11 bases from V and 1 base from J, leaving 18 bases between. The CDR3 DNA follows: TGTGCCGTTCGAGCAGGGGTCGGAAGCAATCAGCCCCAGCATTTT. Its translation: CAVRAGVGSNQPQHF.

V usage is TRBV28 and J usage is TRBJ2-7; 7 bases align to TRBD1. Germline V gene data show CDR1 as MDHEN and CDR2 as SYDVKM. With V trimmed by 7 bases and J by 3 bases, 6 bases remained unmatched. The CDR3 length is 13 residues. CDR3 sequence reads: CASTTGTDYEQYF. The DNA for the CDR3 is TGTGCCAGCACGACCGGGACAGACTACGAGCAGTACTTC.

This chain's CDR3 is CASSYSHSGSSYNEQFF. Here the CDR3 DNA reads TGTGCCAGCAGTTACTCGCATAGCGGAAGCTCCTACAATGAGCAGTTCTTC. This chain connects TRBV6-2 or TRBV6-3 to TRBJ2-1; TRBD2 is a possible D gene (6 bases). Germline lookup yields CDR1 MNHEY and CDR2 SVGEGT. This CDR3 comprises 17 residues. Deletions cut 0 bases from V and 0 bases from J, with 12 bases between.

As DNA, the CDR3 is TGCGCCAGCAGCGAGGCGAGGGTCAAAAACATTCAGTACTTC. Amino acid sequence: CASSEARVKNIQYF. This chain connects TRBV5-1 to TRBJ2-4; TRBD2 is a possible D gene (5 bases). CDR3 length: 14 residues. Between the trimmed V and J ends, which lost 4 bases and 3 bases, there was a span of 11 bases. Germline CDR1 and CDR2: SGHRS and YFSETQ.

The V and J genes are TRBV10-3 and TRBJ2-1; D is unclear. Germline-derived CDR1 and CDR2 are ENHRY and SYGVKD. V was trimmed by 0 bases and J by 7 bases, leaving 1 base between them. The CDR3 is 11 residues long. CDR3 sequence (DNA): TGTGCCATCAGTGAGTCAAATGAGCAGTTCTTC. It is translated as CAISESNEQFF.

This clone was found once. The chain carries TRBV18 and TRBJ1-5; no reliable D call. V was shortened by 2 bases and J by 10 bases, with 15 bases between the two germline ends. This CDR3 has 14 residues. CDR1 KGHSH and CDR2 LQKENI come from the germline V gene. CDR3 nucleotide sequence: TGTGCCAGCTCACCAGATGGGTTGAGTCGACCCCAGCATTTT. Translated: CASSPDGLSRPQHF. The full variable domain, completed using reference TRBV18 and TRBJ1-5, is NAGVMQNPRHLVRRRGQEARLRCSPMKGHSHVYWYRQLPEEGLKFMVYLQKENIIDESGMPKERFSAEFPKEGPSILRIQQVVRGDSAAYFCASSPDGLSRPQHFGDGTRLSIL.

The chain joins TRBV11-2 to TRBJ2-1, with no clear D. V lost 1 base and J 4 bases, leaving 2 bases between the germline ends. The germline V gene has CDR1 SGHAT and CDR2 FQNNGV. The CDR3 length is 12 residues. CDR3 nucleotides: TGTGCCAGCAGCTTAGGGTACAATGAGCAGTTCTTC. It yields the protein CASSLGYNEQFF.

The chain joins TRBV2 to TRBJ2-5; perhaps TRBD2 as D (6 bases). V was trimmed by 6 bases and J by 4 bases, leaving 18 bases between them. Germline V gene sequence: CDR1 SNHLY, CDR2 FYNNEI. The CDR3 runs 15 residues. CDR3 sequence reads: CASRAGTTRRETQYF. The CDR3 DNA follows: TGTGCCAGCAGAGCCGGGACGACTAGACGAGAGACCCAGTACTTC.

The V gene is TRBV11-2, the J gene TRBJ2-1, with TRBD2 matching 11 bases. The CDR3 has 18 amino acids. The germline V gene has CDR1 SGHAT and CDR2 FQNNGV. J gave up 1 base and V 7 bases, and 12 bases lay outside the gene matches. The CDR3 DNA reads TGTGCCAGCACCTCATCGAAACTAGCGGGAGATTCCTACAATGAGCAGTTCTTC. Protein sequence: CASTSSKLAGDSYNEQFF.

This clone came up once. The chain links TRBV6-5 to TRBJ1-4, with 7 positions matching TRBD1. This CDR3 is built from 14 residues. V dropped 8 bases and J dropped 5; count of bases not matched to a gene: 8. The V gene's germline CDR1 is MNHEY and CDR2 SVGAGI. This CDR3 is CASGGTARNEKLFF. For the CDR3, the DNA is TGTGCCAGCGGGGGGACAGCAAGGAATGAAAAACTGTTTTTT.

The chain links TRBV3-1 (or the pseudogene TRBV3-2) to TRBJ2-7, with D hard to call. Germline V gene sequence: CDR1 LGHDT, CDR2 YNNKEL (reference sequence). The CDR3 loop spans 14 amino acids. V gave up 2 bases and J gave up 6 bases, with 14 bases separating them. CDR3 region: CASSQRPRRTEQYF. CDR3 DNA: TGTGCCAGCAGCCAAAGGCCGAGACGGACCGAGCAGTACTTC.

This chain's CDR3 is CATSSRPDGELFF. CDR3 nucleotide sequence: TGTGCCACCTCCTCTCGTCCTGACGGGGAGCTGTTTTTT. The genes are TRBV11-3 and TRBJ2-2; D call uncertain. The CDR3 runs 13 residues. V dropped 10 bases and J dropped 7 bases, with 16 bases sitting between them. In germline, CDR1 is SGHNT, CDR2 YENEEA.

This clone was observed a single time. V is TRBV3-1 (or the pseudogene TRBV3-2) and J is TRBJ1-1; D is perhaps TRBD1 (6 bases). CDR3 length: 14 residues. Trimming left V 7 bases short and J 2 bases short, with 14 bases between. The germline gives CDR1 LGHDT, CDR2 YNNKEL (reference sequence). In nucleotides, the CDR3 is TGTGCCAGCACCCTCCTGACAGGAAACACTGAAGCTTTCTTT. This sequence encodes CASTLLTGNTEAFF.

This chain connects TRBV9 to TRBJ2-5; D is uncertain. This CDR3 region has 12 residues. V was cut by 3 bases and J by 5 bases, with 8 bases left in between. Germline CDR1 reads SGDLS; CDR2 reads YYNGEE. Here the CDR3 reads CASSGSVETQYF. In DNA form, the CDR3 reads TGTGCCAGCAGCGGGAGTGTCGAGACCCAGTACTTC. Full variable domain (remainder filled in from reference TRBV9 and TRBJ2-5): DSGVTQTPKHLITATGQRVTLRCSPRSGDLSVYWYQQSLDQGLQFLIQYYNGEERAKGNILERFSAQQFPDLHSELNLSSLELGDSALYFCASSGSVETQYFGPGTRLLVL.

This chain uses TRBV19 with TRBJ2-7; TRBD1 matches at 12 bases. Germline V gene data show CDR1 as LNHDA and CDR2 as SQIVND (reference sequence). V lost 5 bases, J lost 7 bases, and 15 bases stayed unmatched. The CDR3 length is 17 residues. CDR3 nucleotide sequence: TGTGCCAGTAGTCCCTTAAATTCGGGACAGGGGGCAGATGAGCAGTACTTC. Translating gives CASSPLNSGQGADEQYF.

This clone was counted a single time. V usage is TRBV28 and J usage is TRBJ1-1, with no clear D. Germline V gives CDR1 MDHEN, CDR2 SYDVKM. The V end lost 1 base, the J end lost 4 bases, and 4 bases lay between the germline ends. This CDR3 has 12 amino acids. The CDR3 nucleotides are TGTGCCAGCAGTTTATCTGGCACTGAAGCTTTCTTT. It yields the protein CASSLSGTEAFF.

The CDR3 DNA is TGTGCCAGCAGCTTGCTTCCGGCCCGACCCTACAATGAGCAGTTCTTC. Translated, it gives CASSLLPARPYNEQFF. The chain links TRBV5-6 to TRBJ2-1; D unresolved. The CDR3 has 16 amino acids. Germline V lookup: CDR1 SGHDT, CDR2 YYEEEE. Trimming cost V 1 base and J 2 bases, with 13 bases left between them. The entire variable domain, with the rest obtained from reference TRBV5-6 and TRBJ2-1, is as follows: DAGVTQSPTHLIKTRGQQVTLRCSPKSGHDTVSWYQQALGQGPQFIFQYYEEEERQRGNFPDRFSGHQFPNYSSELNVNALLLGDSALYLCASSLLPARPYNEQFFGPGTRLTVL.

The J gene is TRBJ1-3, the V gene TRBV2; the match to TRBD1 covers 9 bases. The germline V gene encodes CDR1 SNHLY and CDR2 FYNNEI. The ends lost 6 bases at V and 2 bases at J; junction bases unmatched: 17. The CDR3 is 19 residues long. The DNA for the CDR3 is TGTGCCAGCAGACGTCTCGGGACAGGGCTGAGGACTACTGGAAACACCATATATTTT. It translates to CASRRLGTGLRTTGNTIYF.

This clone has more than one count but fewer than ten. The chain is built from TRBV10-3 and TRBJ2-7, with 10 bases that match TRBD1. Germline-derived CDR1 and CDR2 are ENHRY and SYGVKD. This CDR3 is built from 18 residues. V trimming: 6 bases; J trimming: 5 bases; junction bases outside the gene matches: 19. The CDR3 protein is CAISTHRMDRGINDEQYF. The CDR3 nucleotides read TGTGCCATCAGCACGCACCGTATGGACAGGGGGATTAACGACGAGCAGTACTTC.

In DNA form, the CDR3 reads TGTGCCAGTAGTATAGACCCAAGAGGCTACGAGCAGTACTTC. Translated: CASSIDPRGYEQYF. This chain joins TRBV19 and TRBJ2-7; D is undetermined. Deletions cut 0 bases from V and 3 bases from J, with 9 bases between. The CDR3 loop spans 14 amino acids. Germline CDR1 and CDR2: LNHDA and SQIVND (reference sequence).

The chain couples TRBV4-1 to TRBJ2-7, with TRBD1 matching over 8 bases. This CDR3 contains 18 residues. Germline loops: CDR1 MGHRA, CDR2 YSYEKL. The V and J ends lost 2 bases and 0 bases, in that order; junction bases with no gene match: 12. This CDR3 is CASSQHHTGTGDSYEQYF. The CDR3 DNA follows: TGCGCCAGCAGCCAACATCATACCGGGACAGGTGACTCCTACGAGCAGTACTTC.

The chain links TRBV7-3 to TRBJ2-7, with 7 bases identical to TRBD1. CDR1 is SGHTA, CDR2 FQGTGA, per germline. V was clipped by 6 bases and J by 0 bases; unmatched bases: 8. The CDR3 is made up of 15 amino acids. CDR3 sequence (DNA): TGTGCCAGCAGGCAGCCGGGACAGACCTCCTACGAGCAGTACTTC. Amino acid sequence: CASRQPGQTSYEQYF.

This clone was counted a single time. The chain couples TRBV12-5 to TRBJ2-2, with 8 bases aligning to TRBD2. The CDR3 runs to 15 residues. J lost 2 bases, V lost 2 bases, and 1 base had no gene match. Germline-derived CDR1 and CDR2 are LGHNT and FRNRAP. The CDR3 is CASGLLAGNTGELFF. The CDR3 DNA follows: TGTGCTAGTGGTTTGCTAGCGGGTAACACCGGGGAGCTGTTTTTT. Combining the CDR3 with reference TRBV12-5 and TRBJ2-2 gives the whole variable domain DARVTQTPRHKVTEMGQEVTMRCQPILGHNTVFWYRQTMMQGLELLAYFRNRAPLDDSGMPKDRFSAEMPDATLATLKIQPSEPRDSAVYFCASGLLAGNTGELFFGEGSRLTVL.

A single count supports this clone. The chain is built from TRBV5-6 and TRBJ1-1, with 9 bases that match TRBD1. V dropped 2 bases and J dropped 5; count of bases not matched to a gene: 7. Germline CDR1 and CDR2: SGHDT and YYEEEE. The CDR3 totals 15 residues. The CDR3 here is CASSLNRGQRTEAFF. CDR3 nucleotide sequence: TGTGCCAGCAGCTTAAACAGGGGGCAAAGGACTGAAGCTTTCTTT.

The chain carries TRBV28 and TRBJ1-1; TRBD1 is a possible D gene (5 bases). Germline CDR1 MDHEN, CDR2 SYDVKM. The CDR3 contains 14 residues. Trimming shortened V by 5 bases and J by 0 bases, and 10 bases separated the two germline ends. The CDR3 bases are TGTGCCAGCAGTCCCCGACAGTTGAACACTGAAGCTTTCTTT. Encoded protein: CASSPRQLNTEAFF.

The J gene is TRBJ2-3, the V gene TRBV7-2, with no clear D. Trimming removed 5 bases at V and 0 bases at J, with 3 bases between. This CDR3 comprises 12 residues. Per the germline V gene, CDR1 is SGHTA and CDR2 is FQGNSA. The CDR3 DNA reads TGTGCCAGCAGCCCTAGCACAGATACGCAGTATTTT. Translation gives CASSPSTDTQYF.

This clone has just one count. The CDR3 region has the DNA TGCAGCGTATGGGACAGGGGGTCGAACACTGAAGCTTTCTTT. It codes for CSVWDRGSNTEAFF. The chain is built from TRBV29-1 and TRBJ1-1; 11 nucleotides line up with TRBD1. The CDR3 totals 14 residues. V was pared by 6 bases and J by 1 base, with 4 bases of the junction left unmatched. The germline gives CDR1 SQVTM, CDR2 ANQGSEA.

The chain links TRBV7-9 to TRBJ2-1; TRBD2 matches at 10 bases. The CDR3 consists of 15 residues. Trimming removed 4 bases from V and 7 bases from J; junction bases left unmatched: 7. Looked up from germline, CDR1 is SEHNR and CDR2 is FQNEAQ (reference sequence). Written as DNA, the CDR3 is TGTGCCAGCAGCTCCCCCCTAGCGGGGGCTAATGAGCAGTTCTTC. Translated: CASSSPLAGANEQFF.

In nucleotides, the CDR3 is TGTGCCAGCAGCTCTTGGGTGGGAGGGGCCGTCAATGAGCAGTTCTTC. The encoded protein is CASSSWVGGAVNEQFF. The V call is TRBV9, the J call TRBJ2-1; TRBD2 agrees at 7 bases. The V segment lost 4 bases and the J segment 6 bases; nucleotides outside the gene matches: 13. Germline CDR1 SGDLS, CDR2 YYNGEE. This CDR3 has 16 amino acids. The full variable domain, completed using reference TRBV9 and TRBJ2-1, is DSGVTQTPKHLITATGQRVTLRCSPRSGDLSVYWYQQSLDQGLQFLIQYYNGEERAKGNILERFSAQQFPDLHSELNLSSLELGDSALYFCASSSWVGGAVNEQFFGPGTRLTVL.